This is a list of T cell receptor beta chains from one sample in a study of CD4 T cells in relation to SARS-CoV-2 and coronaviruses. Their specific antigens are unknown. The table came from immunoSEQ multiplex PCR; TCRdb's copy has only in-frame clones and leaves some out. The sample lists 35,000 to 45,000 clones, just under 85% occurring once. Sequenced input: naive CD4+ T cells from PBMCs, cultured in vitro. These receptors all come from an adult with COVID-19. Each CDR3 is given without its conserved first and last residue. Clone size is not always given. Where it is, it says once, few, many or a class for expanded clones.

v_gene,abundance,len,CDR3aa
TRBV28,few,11,ASSRDSNYGYT
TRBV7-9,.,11,ASSLALGTEAF
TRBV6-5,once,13,ASSTGMGTSYEQY
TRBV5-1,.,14,ASSLDRTGVSETQY
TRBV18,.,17,ASSSTVFFQDTYTGELF
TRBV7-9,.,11,ASSLSSYNEQF
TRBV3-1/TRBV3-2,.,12,ASSPIGLYNEQF
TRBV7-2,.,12,ASSFGSGGQPQH
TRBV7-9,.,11,ASRLGQGEGYT
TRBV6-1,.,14,ASSEKAGTGNEKLF
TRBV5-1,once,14,ASSLGGSSGANVLT
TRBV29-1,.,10,SVSETNYGYT
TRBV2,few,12,ASSLERDTGELF
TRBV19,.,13,ASSISRDSHNEQF
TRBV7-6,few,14,ASSLEGGQGHSPLH
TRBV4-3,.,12,ASSQEGAGDTQY
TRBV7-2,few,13,ASSFYSSGSNEQF
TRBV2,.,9,ASSVEETQY
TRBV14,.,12,ASSSGQGVETQY
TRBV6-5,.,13,ASSRPGAGEETQY
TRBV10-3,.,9,AISARNEQF
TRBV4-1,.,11,ASSLGVGEKLF
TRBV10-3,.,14,AIMGDSRLSGNTIY
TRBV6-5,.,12,ASREGLAGFEQY
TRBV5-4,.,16,ASRPEGQGPATYNEQF
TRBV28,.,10,ASSSRGDEQY
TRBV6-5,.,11,ASSPTSRNEQF
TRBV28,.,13,ASSLTGARTGELF
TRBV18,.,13,ASSPPGPPYNEQF
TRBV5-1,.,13,ASRVAWDTSYEQY
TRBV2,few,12,ASSERTGVRPQH
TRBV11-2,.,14,ASSLPDGRSDNEQF
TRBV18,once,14,ASSPRSIFMNTEAF
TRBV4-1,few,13,ASSQTAPSYSPLH